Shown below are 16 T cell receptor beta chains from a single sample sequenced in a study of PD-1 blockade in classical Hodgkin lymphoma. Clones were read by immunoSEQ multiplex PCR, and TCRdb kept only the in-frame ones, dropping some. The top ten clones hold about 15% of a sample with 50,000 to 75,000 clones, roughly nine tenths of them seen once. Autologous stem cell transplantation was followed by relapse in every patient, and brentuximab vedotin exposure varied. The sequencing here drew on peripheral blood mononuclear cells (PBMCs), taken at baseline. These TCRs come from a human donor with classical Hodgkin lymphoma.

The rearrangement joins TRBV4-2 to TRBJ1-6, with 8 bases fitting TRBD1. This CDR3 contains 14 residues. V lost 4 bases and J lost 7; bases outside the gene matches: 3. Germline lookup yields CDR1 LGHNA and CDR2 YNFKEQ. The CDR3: CASSPTGVNSPLHF. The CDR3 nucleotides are TGTGCCAGCAGCCCGACAGGGGTGAATTCACCCCTCCACTTT.

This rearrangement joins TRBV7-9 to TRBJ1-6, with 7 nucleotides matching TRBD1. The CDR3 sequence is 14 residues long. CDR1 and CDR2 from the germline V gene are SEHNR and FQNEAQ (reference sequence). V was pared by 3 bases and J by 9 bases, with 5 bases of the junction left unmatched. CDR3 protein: CASSLTGPGSPLHF. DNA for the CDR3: TGTGCCAGCAGCTTGACAGGGCCGGGTTCACCCCTCCACTTT.

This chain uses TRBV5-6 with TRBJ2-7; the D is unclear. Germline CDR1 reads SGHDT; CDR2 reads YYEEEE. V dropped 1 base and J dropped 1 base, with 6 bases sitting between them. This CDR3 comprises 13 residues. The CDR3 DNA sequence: TGTGCCAGCAGCTTGACAGAGTCCTACGAGCAGTACTTC. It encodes CASSLTESYEQYF.

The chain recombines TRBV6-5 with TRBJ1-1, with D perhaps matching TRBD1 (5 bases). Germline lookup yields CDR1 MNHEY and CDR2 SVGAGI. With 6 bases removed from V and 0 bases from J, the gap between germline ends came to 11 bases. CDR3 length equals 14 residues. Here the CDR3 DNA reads TGTGCCAGCAGCGCCAGGGATATGAACACTGAAGCTTTCTTT. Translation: CASSARDMNTEAFF.

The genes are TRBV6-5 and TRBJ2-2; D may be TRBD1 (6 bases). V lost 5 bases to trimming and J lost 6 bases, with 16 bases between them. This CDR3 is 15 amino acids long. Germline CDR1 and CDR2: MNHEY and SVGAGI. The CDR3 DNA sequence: TGTGCCAGCAGTCACTTCCGGGACACCCCCGGGGAGCTGTTTTTT. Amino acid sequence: CASSHFRDTPGELFF.

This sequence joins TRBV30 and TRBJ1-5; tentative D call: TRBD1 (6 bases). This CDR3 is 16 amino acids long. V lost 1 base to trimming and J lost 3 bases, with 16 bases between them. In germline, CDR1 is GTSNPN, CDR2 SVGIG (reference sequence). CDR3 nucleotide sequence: TGTGCCTGGAGTGGGGGAGGGACACCACACAATCAGCCCCAGCATTTT. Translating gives CAWSGGGTPHNQPQHF.

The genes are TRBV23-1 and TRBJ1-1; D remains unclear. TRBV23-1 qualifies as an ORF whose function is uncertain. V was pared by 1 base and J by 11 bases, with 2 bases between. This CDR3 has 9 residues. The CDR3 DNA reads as TGCGCCAGCAGTCAATTTGCTTTCTTT. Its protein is CASSQFAFF.

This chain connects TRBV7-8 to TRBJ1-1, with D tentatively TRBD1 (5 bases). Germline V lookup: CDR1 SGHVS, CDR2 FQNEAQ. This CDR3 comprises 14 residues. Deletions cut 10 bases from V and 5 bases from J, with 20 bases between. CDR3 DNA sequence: TGTGCCACAAATAGCAGACGCTCAGGGACTGAAGCTTTCTTT. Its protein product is CATNSRRSGTEAFF. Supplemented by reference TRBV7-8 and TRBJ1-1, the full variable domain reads GAGVSQSPRYKVAKRGQDVALRCDPISGHVSLFWYQQALGQGPEFLTYFQNEAQLDKSGLPSDRFFAERPEGSVSTLKIQRTQQEDSAVYLCATNSRRSGTEAFFGQGTRLTVV.

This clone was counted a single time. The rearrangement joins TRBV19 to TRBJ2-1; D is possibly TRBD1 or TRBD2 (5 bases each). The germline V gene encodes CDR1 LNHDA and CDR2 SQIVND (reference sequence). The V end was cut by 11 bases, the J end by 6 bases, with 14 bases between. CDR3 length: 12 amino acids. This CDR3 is CASSRDLNEQFF. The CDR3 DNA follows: TGTGCCTCCTCCCGGGACCTCAATGAGCAGTTCTTC.

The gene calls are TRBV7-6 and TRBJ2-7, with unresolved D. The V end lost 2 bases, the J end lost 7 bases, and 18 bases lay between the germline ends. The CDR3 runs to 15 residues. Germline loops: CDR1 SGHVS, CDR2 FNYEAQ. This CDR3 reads CASSLFLSDLQEQYF. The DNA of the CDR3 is TGTGCCAGCAGCTTATTCCTCAGTGACCTTCAGGAGCAGTACTTC.

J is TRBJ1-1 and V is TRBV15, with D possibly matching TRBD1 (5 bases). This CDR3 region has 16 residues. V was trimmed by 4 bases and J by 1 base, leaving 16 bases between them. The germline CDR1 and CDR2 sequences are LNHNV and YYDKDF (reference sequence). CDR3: CATSTRVGTGNTEAFF. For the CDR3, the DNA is TGTGCCACCAGCACAAGGGTTGGAACAGGGAACACTGAAGCTTTCTTT.

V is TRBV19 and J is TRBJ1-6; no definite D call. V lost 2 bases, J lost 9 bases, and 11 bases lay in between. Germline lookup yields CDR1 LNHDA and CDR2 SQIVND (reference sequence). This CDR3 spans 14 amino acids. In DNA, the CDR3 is TGTGCCAGTAGTATACTGGAATCGACTTCACCCCTCCACTTT. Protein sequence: CASSILESTSPLHF.

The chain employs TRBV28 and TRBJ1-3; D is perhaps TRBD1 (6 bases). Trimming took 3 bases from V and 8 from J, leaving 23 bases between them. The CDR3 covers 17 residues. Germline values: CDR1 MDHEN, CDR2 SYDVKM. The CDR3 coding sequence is TGTGCCAGCAGTTTCCGGCCAGGGGATCCCCTGAAGGACACCATATATTTT. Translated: CASSFRPGDPLKDTIYF.

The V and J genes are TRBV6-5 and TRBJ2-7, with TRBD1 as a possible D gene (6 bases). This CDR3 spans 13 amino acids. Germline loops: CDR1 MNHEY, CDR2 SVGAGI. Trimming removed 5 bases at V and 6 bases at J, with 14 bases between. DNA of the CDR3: TGTGCCAGCAGTGCCCGGACAGAAGGCGAGCAGTACTTC. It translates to CASSARTEGEQYF.

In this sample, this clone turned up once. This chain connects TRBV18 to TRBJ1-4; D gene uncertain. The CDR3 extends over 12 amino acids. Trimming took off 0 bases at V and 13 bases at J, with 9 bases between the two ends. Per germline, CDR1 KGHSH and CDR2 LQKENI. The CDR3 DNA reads TGTGCCAGCTCACCACCGAATCCTGGACTGTTTTTT. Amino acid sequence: CASSPPNPGLFF.

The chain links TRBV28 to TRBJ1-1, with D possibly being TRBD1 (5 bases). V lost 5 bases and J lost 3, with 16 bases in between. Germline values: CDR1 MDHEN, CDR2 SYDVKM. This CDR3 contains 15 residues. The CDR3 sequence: CASSKTRAGDTEAFF. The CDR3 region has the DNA TGTGCCAGCAGTAAAACCAGGGCGGGGGACACTGAAGCTTTCTTT. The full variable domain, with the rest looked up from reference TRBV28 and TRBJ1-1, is DVKVTQSSRYLVKRTGEKVFLECVQDMDHENMFWYRQDPGLGLRLIYFSYDVKMKEKGDIPEGYSVSREKKERFSLILESASTNQTSMYLCASSKTRAGDTEAFFGQGTRLTVV.